These T cell receptor beta chains were read from a single sample in a study of CD4+ T cells in melanoma. Sequencing used immunoSEQ multiplex PCR; TCRdb keeps in-frame clones, though not all of them. The sample holds around 110,000 clones, approximately 92% seen once. The sequencing input was peripheral blood. The receptors derive from a human donor with melanoma. The conserved cysteine and the conserved F or W are not part of the CDR3 here. The D gene is left open where the match is weak.

CDR3 protein,J gene,D gene,V gene
ASSNALAGATQY,TRBJ2-3,TRBD2,TRBV7-2
ATSRDQVGYEQY,TRBJ2-7,.,TRBV15
ASSPTGRAGEQY,TRBJ2-7,.,TRBV13
ASSFRQGERTGEQY,TRBJ2-7,TRBD1,TRBV7-9
ASSLVQYSGDTGELF,TRBJ2-2,.,TRBV28
ASSVISGGSGANVLT,TRBJ2-6,.,TRBV9
ASSVGSMRVGTQY,TRBJ2-3,.,TRBV9
ASTGAEGAANTEAF,TRBJ1-1,TRBD1,TRBV6-6
ATSSGSADTQY,TRBJ2-3,TRBD2,TRBV6-4
ASSNKFYEQY,TRBJ2-7,.,TRBV10-1
ASTPSPGATNEKLF,TRBJ1-4,.,TRBV7-9
ASSIGLAGNYEQY,TRBJ2-7,TRBD2,TRBV5-1
AITGQGGTEAF,TRBJ1-1,TRBD1,TRBV10-3
ASSLSGRASTDTQY,TRBJ2-3,.,TRBV11-1
ASSVLGRQDEQF,TRBJ2-1,.,TRBV5-1
ASSQGEARDRVYEQY,TRBJ2-7,TRBD1,TRBV4-1
ASSHASGYEQY,TRBJ2-7,.,TRBV7-6
ASTRTGGNEQY,TRBJ2-7,TRBD1,TRBV27
ASSQPQGSANYGYT,TRBJ1-2,.,TRBV4-1
ASSREGNNSPLH,TRBJ1-6,.,TRBV19
AVRGGRTQPQH,TRBJ1-5,.,TRBV2
ASSQPAGELF,TRBJ2-2,.,TRBV4-3
ASSKADVLAGELYEQY,TRBJ2-7,.,TRBV21-1
ASSIASGRYTPYEQY,TRBJ2-7,TRBD2,TRBV19
ASSVDGTGGAGEQY,TRBJ2-7,TRBD1,TRBV9
ASKLDGNTEAF,TRBJ1-1,.,TRBV5-4
ASTAGREHSGANVLT,TRBJ2-6,.,TRBV19
ASSLGLAGGLSYEQY,TRBJ2-7,TRBD2,TRBV5-4
ASSLSTGSDSPLH,TRBJ1-6,.,TRBV5-1
ASSRGHNTGELF,TRBJ2-2,.,TRBV7-3
ASSFSTGTEAF,TRBJ1-1,.,TRBV7-2